The TCR beta chain described here comes from a study of blood T cell repertoires in COVID-19. About the research overall: COVID-19 samples from acute and convalescent phases originated in the United States, Italy and Spain. Sources were T cells, B-cell-depleted T cells, or PBMCs; the material itself was cDNA or gDNA.

Original handling: Estimation of nucleated cell counts relied on the amplification of reference gene primers. The method was immunoSEQ multiplex PCR; TCRdb's version includes in-frame clones alone and lacks a portion of them. D and trimming were read from the DNA, whereas the V and J calls and clone size are those reported in that table. The sample holds approximately 86,000 clones, just under 85% seen once. Germline V gene data show CDR1 as MDHEN and CDR2 as SYDVKM. The CDR3 consists of 14 residues. Trimming at V came to 6 bases and at J to 4 bases, leaving 9 bases not matched to a gene. The TCR sequence derives from a man aged 50 or older with acute or convalescent COVID-19. V gene TRBV28 combines with J gene TRBJ2-7; TRBD1 agrees at 7 bases. Sequencing was carried out using peripheral blood. The CDR3 here is CASSPRDRTYEQYF. The CDR3 DNA sequence: TGTGCCAGCAGCCCCCGGGACAGAACTTACGAGCAGTACTTC. Based on the CDR3 plus reference TRBV28 and TRBJ2-7, the full variable domain is DVKVTQSSRYLVKRTGEKVFLECVQDMDHENMFWYRQDPGLGLRLIYFSYDVKMKEKGDIPEGYSVSREKKERFSLILESASTNQTSMYLCASSPRDRTYEQYFGPGTRLTVT.